Given below is one TCR beta chain in context. Per the authors' pipeline: Counts of nucleated cells, estimated from reference gene primer amplification, were obtained. Sequencing used immunoSEQ multiplex PCR; TCRdb keeps in-frame clones, though not all of them. Clone size and the V and J calls come from that table; the DNA yielded D and trimming. Of some 420,000 clones listed, around 91% are singletons. The source of the sample is a study of blood T cell repertoires in COVID-19. Study-wide background: The samples span acute and convalescent COVID-19 from the United States, Italy and Spain. The cDNA or gDNA used as material had been derived from T cells, B-cell-depleted T cells, or PBMCs.

Participants' own reports of clinical history determined their cohort assignment. Trimming removed 7 bases at V and 4 bases at J, with 11 bases between. The CDR3 is 12 amino acids. Germline CDR1 MNHEY, CDR2 SMNVEV (reference sequence). The sequence came from a man aged 25-45 years who had recovered from COVID-19. The rearrangement joins TRBV27 to TRBJ2-7; the D gene is possibly TRBD1 (5 bases). Sequenced input: PBMCs or T cells enriched from blood (not recorded which). CDR3 region: CASTGLLYEQYF. CDR3 bases: TGTGCCAGCACAGGGTTATTGTACGAGCAGTACTTC.